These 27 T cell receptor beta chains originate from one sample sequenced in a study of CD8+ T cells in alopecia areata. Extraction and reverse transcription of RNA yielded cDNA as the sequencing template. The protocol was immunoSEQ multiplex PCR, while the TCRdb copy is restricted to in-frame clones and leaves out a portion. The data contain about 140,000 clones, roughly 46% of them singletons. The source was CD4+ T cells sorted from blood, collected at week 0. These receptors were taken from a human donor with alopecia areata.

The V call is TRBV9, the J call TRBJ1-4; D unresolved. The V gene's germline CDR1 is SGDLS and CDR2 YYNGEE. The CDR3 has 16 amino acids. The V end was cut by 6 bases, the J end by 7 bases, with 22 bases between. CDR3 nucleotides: TGTGCCAGCACTGAAACCGGACCCAAACGGAGTGAAAAACTGTTTTTT. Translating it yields CASTETGPKRSEKLFF.

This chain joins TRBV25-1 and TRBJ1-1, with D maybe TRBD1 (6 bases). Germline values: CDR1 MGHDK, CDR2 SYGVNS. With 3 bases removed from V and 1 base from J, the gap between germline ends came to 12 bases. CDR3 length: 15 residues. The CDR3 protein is CASSELDRENTEAFF. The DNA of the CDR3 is TGTGCCAGCAGTGAGTTGGACAGAGAGAACACTGAAGCTTTCTTT. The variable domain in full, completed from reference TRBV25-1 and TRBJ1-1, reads EADIYQTPRYLVIGTGKKITLECSQTMGHDKMYWYQQDPGMELHLIHYSYGVNSTEKGDLSSESTVSRIRTEHFPLTLESARPSHTSQYLCASSELDRENTEAFFGQGTRLTVV.

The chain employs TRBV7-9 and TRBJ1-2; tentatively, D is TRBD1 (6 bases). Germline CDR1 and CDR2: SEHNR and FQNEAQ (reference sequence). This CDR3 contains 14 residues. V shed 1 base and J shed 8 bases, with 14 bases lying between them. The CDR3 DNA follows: TGTGCCAGCAGCTTAGTTCCGGGGGGCCGCGGCTACACCTTC. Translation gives CASSLVPGGRGYTF.

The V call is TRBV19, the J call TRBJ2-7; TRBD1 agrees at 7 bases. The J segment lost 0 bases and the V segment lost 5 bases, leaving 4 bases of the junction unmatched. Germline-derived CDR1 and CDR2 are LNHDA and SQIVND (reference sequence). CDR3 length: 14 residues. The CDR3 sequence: CASSADRSSYEQYF. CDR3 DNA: TGTGCCAGTAGTGCGGACAGGAGCTCCTACGAGCAGTACTTC.

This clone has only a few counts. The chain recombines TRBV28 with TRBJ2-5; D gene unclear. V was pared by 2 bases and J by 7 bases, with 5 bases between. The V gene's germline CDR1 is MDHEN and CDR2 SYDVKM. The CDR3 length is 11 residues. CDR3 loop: CASSLAATQYF. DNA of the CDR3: TGTGCCAGCAGTTTAGCAGCGACCCAGTACTTC.

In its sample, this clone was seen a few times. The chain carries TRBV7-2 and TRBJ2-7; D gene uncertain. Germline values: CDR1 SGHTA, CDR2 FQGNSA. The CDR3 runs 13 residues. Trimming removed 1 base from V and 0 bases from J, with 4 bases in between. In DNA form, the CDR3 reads TGTGCCAGCAGCTTAGGCTACTCCTACGAGCAGTACTTC. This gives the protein CASSLGYSYEQYF. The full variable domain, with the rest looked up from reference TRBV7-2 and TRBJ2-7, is GAGVSQSPSNKVTEKGKDVELRCDPISGHTALYWYRQSLGQGLEFLIYFQGNSAPDKSGLPSDRFSAERTGGSVSTLTIQRTQQEDSAVYLCASSLGYSYEQYFGPGTRLTVT.

In DNA, the CDR3 is TGTGCCAGCAGTTTAGCCCCCTACGAGCAGTACTTC. Translation: CASSLAPYEQYF. The gene calls are TRBV28 and TRBJ2-7; D remains ambiguous. The germline gives CDR1 MDHEN, CDR2 SYDVKM. The CDR3 consists of 12 residues. V was pared by 2 bases and J by 2 bases, with 4 bases between. The full variable domain, its missing parts supplied by reference TRBV28 and TRBJ2-7, is DVKVTQSSRYLVKRTGEKVFLECVQDMDHENMFWYRQDPGLGLRLIYFSYDVKMKEKGDIPEGYSVSREKKERFSLILESASTNQTSMYLCASSLAPYEQYFGPGTRLTVT.

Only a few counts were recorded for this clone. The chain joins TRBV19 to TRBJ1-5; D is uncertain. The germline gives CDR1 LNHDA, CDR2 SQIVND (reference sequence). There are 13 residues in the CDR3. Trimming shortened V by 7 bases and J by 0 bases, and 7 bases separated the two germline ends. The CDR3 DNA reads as TGTGCCAGTACCTACAGTAGCAATCAGCCCCAGCATTTT. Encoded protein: CASTYSSNQPQHF.

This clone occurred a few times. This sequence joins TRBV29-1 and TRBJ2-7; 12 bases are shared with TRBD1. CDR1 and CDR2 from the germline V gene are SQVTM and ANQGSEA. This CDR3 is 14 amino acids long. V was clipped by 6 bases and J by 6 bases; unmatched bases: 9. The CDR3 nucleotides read TGCAGCGTCTTTCCCGGGACAGGGGGCGGCGAGCAGTACTTC. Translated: CSVFPGTGGGEQYF.

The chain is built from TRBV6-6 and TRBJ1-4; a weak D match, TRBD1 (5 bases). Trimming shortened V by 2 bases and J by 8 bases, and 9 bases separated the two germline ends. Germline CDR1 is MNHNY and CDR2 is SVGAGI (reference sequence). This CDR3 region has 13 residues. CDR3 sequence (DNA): TGTGCCAGCAGTTACGGGGGAGGGGAAAAACTGTTTTTT. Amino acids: CASSYGGGEKLFF.

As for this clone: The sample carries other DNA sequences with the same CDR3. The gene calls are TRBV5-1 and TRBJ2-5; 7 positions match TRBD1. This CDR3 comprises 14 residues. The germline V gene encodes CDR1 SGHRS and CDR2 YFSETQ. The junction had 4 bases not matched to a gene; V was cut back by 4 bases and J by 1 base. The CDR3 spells CASSRGQLQETQYF. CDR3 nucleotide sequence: TGCGCCAGCAGCCGGGGACAGCTCCAAGAGACCCAGTACTTC.

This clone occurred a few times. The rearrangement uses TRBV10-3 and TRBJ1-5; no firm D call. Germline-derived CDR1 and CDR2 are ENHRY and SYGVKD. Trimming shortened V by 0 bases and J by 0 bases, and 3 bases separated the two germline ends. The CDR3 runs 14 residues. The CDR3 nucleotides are TGTGCCATCAGTGAGTCTACTAGCAATCAGCCCCAGCATTTT. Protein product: CAISESTSNQPQHF.

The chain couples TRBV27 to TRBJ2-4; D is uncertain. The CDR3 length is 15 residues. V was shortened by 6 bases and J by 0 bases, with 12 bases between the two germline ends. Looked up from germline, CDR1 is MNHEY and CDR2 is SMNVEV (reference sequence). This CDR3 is CASRPLSLAKNIQYF. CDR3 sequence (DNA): TGTGCCAGCAGGCCTCTTTCCTTAGCCAAAAACATTCAGTACTTC.

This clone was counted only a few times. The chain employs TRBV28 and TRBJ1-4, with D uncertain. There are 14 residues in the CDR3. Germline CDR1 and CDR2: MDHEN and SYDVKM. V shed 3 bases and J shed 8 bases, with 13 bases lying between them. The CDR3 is CASSFTSLREKLFF. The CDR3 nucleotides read TGTGCCAGCAGTTTCACCTCCTTAAGGGAAAAACTGTTTTTT.

The CDR3 loop is CASSTGVQPQHF. The CDR3 nucleotides are TGTGCCAGTTCTACTGGGGTTCAGCCCCAGCATTTT. V and J are TRBV19 and TRBJ1-5; D is unclear. The V gene's germline CDR1 is LNHDA and CDR2 SQIVND (reference sequence). V lost 8 bases, J lost 6 bases, and 11 bases lay in between. The CDR3 covers 12 residues.

CDR3 amino acids: CASSDPKRAETQYF. The CDR3 DNA sequence: TGCGCCAGCAGCGACCCCAAGCGGGCAGAGACCCAGTACTTC. The rearrangement joins TRBV5-1 to TRBJ2-5; D perhaps matches TRBD2 (6 bases). Trimming pared 4 bases from V and 4 bases from J, leaving 14 bases between. This CDR3 has 14 amino acids. Germline V gene data show CDR1 as SGHRS and CDR2 as YFSETQ.

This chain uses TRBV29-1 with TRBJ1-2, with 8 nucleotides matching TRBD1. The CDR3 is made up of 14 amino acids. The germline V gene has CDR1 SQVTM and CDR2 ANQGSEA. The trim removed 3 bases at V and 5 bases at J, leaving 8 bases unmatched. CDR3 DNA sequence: TGCAGCGTTGACCGGACAGGGACGGATTATGGCTACACCTTC. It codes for CSVDRTGTDYGYTF. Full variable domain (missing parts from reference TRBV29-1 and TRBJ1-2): SAVISQKPSRDICQRGTSLTIQCQVDSQVTMMFWYRQQPGQSLTLIATANQGSEATYESGFVIDKFPISRPNLTFSTLTVSNMSPEDSSIYLCSVDRTGTDYGYTFGSGTRLTVV.

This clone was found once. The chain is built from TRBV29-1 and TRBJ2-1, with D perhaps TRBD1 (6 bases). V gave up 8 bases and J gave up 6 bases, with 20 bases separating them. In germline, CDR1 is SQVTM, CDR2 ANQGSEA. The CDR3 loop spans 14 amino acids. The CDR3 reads CSFGDTGIVNEQFF. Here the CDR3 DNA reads TGCAGCTTTGGGGATACAGGGATAGTCAATGAGCAGTTCTTC.

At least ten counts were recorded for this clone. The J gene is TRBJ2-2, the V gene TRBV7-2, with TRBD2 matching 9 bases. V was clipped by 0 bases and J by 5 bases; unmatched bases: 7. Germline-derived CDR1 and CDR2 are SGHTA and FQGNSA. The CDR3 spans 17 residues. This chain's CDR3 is CASSLAALAGRTGELFF. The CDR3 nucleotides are TGTGCCAGCAGCTTAGCGGCCCTAGCGGGAAGGACCGGGGAGCTGTTTTTT.

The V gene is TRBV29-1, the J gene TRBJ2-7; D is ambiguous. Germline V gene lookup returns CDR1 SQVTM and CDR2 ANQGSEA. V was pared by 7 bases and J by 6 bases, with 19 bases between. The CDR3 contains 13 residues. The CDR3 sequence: CSGRNLGDAEQYF. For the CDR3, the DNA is TGCAGCGGCAGAAACTTAGGCGATGCCGAGCAGTACTTC.

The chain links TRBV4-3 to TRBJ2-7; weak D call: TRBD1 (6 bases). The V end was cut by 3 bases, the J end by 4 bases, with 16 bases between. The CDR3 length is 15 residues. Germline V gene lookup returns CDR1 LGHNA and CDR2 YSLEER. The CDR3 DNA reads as TGCGCCAGCAGCCAGATATTGGACAGTTCTTACGAGCAGTACTTC. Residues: CASSQILDSSYEQYF.

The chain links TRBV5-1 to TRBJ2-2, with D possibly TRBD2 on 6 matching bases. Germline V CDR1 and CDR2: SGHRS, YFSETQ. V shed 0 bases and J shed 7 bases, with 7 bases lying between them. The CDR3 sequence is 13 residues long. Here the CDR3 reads CASSLEEGGELFF. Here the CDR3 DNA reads TGCGCCAGCAGCTTGGAGGAGGGCGGGGAGCTGTTTTTT.

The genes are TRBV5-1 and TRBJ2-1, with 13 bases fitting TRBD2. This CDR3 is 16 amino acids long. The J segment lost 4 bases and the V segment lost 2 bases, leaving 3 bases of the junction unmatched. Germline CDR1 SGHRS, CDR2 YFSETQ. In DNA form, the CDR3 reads TGCGCCAGCAGCTTCTTGACTAGCGGGAGGTACAATGAGCAGTTCTTC. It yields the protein CASSFLTSGRYNEQFF.

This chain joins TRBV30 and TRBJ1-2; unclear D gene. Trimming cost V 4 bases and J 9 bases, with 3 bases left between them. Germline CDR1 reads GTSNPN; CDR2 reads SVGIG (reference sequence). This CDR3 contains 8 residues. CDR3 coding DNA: TGTGCCTGGAACAGCTACACCTTC. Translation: CAWNSYTF.

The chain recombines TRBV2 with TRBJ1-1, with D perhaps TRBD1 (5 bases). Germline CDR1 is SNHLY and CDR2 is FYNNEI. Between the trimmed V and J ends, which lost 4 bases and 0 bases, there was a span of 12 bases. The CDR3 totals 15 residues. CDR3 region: CASSGGGTLNTEAFF. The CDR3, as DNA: TGTGCCAGCAGTGGGGGCGGGACCTTGAACACTGAAGCTTTCTTT.

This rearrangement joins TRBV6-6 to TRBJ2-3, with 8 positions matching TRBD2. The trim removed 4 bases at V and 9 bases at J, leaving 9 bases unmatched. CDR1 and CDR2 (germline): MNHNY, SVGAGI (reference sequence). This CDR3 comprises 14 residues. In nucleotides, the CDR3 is TGTGCCAGCAGTTCTCAAGGACTAGCAGTGACGCAGTATTTT. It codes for CASSSQGLAVTQYF.

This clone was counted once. CDR3 sequence: CASSTQTGGYGYTF. The DNA for the CDR3 is TGTGCCAGCAGCACCCAGACAGGCGGCTATGGCTACACCTTC. The chain combines TRBV7-2 with TRBJ1-2; D is possibly TRBD1 (6 bases). Germline assignment: CDR1 SGHTA and CDR2 FQGNSA. Trimming removed 5 bases from V and 4 bases from J, with 14 bases in between. CDR3 length: 14 amino acids. Drawing the rest from reference TRBV7-2 and TRBJ1-2, the complete variable domain is GAGVSQSPSNKVTEKGKDVELRCDPISGHTALYWYRQSLGQGLEFLIYFQGNSAPDKSGLPSDRFSAERTGGSVSTLTIQRTQQEDSAVYLCASSTQTGGYGYTFGSGTRLTVV.